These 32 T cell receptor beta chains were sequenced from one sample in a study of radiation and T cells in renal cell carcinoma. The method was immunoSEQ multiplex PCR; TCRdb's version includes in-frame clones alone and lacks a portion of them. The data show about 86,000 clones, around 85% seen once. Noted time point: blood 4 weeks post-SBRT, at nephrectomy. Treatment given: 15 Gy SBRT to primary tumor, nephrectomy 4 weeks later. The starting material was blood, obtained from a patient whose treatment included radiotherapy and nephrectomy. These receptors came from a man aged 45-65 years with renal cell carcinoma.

The CDR3 region has the DNA TGTGCCAGTACTTTCTTGACAGGGCCTGGCTACACCTTC. Translating gives CASTFLTGPGYTF. The rearrangement joins TRBV19 to TRBJ1-2; 7 nucleotides line up with TRBD1. V shed 7 bases, J shed 7 bases, and the junction held 9 bases outside the gene matches. This CDR3 region has 13 residues. Germline CDR1 is LNHDA and CDR2 is SQIVND (reference sequence).

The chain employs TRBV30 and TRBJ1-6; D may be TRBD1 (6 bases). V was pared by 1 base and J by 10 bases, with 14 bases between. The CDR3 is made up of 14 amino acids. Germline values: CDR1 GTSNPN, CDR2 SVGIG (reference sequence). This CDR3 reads CAWSEGERVSPLHF. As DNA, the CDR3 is TGTGCCTGGAGTGAGGGGGAAAGGGTGTCACCCCTCCACTTT.

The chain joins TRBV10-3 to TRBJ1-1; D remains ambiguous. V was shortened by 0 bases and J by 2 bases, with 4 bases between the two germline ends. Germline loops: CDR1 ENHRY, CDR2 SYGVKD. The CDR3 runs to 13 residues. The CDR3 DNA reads TGTGCCATCAGTGAGTCGGATAACACTGAAGCTTTCTTT. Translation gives CAISESDNTEAFF.

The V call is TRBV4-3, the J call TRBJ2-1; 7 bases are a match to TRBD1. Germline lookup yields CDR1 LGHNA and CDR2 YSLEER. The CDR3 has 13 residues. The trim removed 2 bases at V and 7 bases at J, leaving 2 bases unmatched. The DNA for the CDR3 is TGCGCCAGCAGCCAAAAACAGGGGAATGAGCAGTTCTTC. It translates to CASSQKQGNEQFF.

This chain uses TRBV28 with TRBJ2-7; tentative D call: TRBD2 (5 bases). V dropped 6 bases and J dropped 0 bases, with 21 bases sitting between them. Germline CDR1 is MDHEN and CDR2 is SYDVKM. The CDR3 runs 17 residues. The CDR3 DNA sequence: TGTGCCAGCAGGCCTCCCTCTCTAGCTGAGAGCTCCTACGAGCAGTACTTC. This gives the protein CASRPPSLAESSYEQYF.

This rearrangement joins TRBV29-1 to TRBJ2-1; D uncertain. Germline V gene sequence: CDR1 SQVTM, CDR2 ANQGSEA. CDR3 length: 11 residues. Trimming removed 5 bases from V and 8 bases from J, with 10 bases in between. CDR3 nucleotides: TGCAGCGTTAGACTCGCGGATGAGCAGTTCTTC. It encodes CSVRLADEQFF.

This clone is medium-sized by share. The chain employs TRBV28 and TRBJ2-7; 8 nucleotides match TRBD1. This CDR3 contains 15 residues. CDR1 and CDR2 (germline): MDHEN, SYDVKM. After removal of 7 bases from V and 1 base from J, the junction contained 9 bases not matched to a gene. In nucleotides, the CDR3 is TGTGCCAGCACTCCTCAACGGACAGGGTCCTACGAGCAGTACTTC. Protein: CASTPQRTGSYEQYF.

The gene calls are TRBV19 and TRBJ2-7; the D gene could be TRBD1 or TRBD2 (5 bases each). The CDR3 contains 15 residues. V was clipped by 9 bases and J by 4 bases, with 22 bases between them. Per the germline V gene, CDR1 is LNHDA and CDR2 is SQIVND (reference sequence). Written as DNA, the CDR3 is TGTGCCAGCAGCGACGGGACCCCGGGCTTTTACGAGCAGTACTTC. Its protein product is CASSDGTPGFYEQYF.

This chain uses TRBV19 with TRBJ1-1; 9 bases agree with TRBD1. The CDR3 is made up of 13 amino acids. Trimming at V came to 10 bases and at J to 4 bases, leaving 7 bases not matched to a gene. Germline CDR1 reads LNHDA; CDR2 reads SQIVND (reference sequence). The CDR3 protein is CATWDRESTEAFF. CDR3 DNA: TGTGCCACCTGGGACAGGGAGAGCACTGAAGCTTTCTTT.

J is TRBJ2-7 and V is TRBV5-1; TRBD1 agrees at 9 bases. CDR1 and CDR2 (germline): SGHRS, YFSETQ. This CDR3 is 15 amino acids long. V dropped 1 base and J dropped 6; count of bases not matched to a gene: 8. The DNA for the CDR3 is TGCGCCAGCAGCTTGACTCCGGGACAGGGTACCGAGCAGTACTTC. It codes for CASSLTPGQGTEQYF.

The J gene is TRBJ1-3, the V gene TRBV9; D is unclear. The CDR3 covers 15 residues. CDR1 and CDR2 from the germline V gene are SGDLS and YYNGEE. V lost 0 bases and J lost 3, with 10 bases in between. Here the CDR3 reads CASSVEHGSGNTIYF. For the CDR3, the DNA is TGTGCCAGCAGCGTAGAGCACGGGAGTGGAAACACCATATATTTT.

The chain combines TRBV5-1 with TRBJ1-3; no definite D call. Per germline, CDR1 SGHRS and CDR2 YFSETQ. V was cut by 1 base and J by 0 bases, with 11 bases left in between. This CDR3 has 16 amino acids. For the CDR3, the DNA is TGCGCCAGCAGCTTGTCGGGGATTGGCTCTGGAAACACCATATATTTT. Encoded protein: CASSLSGIGSGNTIYF.

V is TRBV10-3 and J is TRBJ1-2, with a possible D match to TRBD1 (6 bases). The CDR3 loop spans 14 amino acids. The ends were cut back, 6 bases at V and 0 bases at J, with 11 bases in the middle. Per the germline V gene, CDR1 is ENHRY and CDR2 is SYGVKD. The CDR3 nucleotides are TGTGCCATCAGGCCTCGGACAGCTAACTATGGCTACACCTTC. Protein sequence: CAIRPRTANYGYTF.

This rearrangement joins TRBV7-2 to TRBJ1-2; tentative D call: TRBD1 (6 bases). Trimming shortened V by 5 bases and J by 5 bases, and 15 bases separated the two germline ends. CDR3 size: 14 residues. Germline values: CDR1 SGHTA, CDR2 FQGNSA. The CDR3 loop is CASSPQGDGYGYTF. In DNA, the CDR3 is TGTGCCAGCAGCCCACAGGGTGATGGGTATGGCTACACCTTC. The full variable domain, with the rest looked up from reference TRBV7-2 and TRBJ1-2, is GAGVSQSPSNKVTEKGKDVELRCDPISGHTALYWYRQSLGQGLEFLIYFQGNSAPDKSGLPSDRFSAERTGGSVSTLTIQRTQQEDSAVYLCASSPQGDGYGYTFGSGTRLTVV.

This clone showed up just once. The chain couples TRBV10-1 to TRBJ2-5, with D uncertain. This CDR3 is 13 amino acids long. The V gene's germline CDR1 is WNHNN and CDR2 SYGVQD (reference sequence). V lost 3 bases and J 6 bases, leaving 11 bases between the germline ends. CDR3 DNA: TGCGCCAGCAGTGACCCCGTGGCTAAGACCCAGTACTTC. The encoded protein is CASSDPVAKTQYF.

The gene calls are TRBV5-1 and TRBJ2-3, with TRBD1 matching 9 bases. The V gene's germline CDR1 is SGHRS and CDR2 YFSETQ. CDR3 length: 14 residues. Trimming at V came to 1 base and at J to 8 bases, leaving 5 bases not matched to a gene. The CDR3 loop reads CASSLTGGWVTQYF. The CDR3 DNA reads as TGCGCCAGCAGCTTGACAGGGGGCTGGGTTACGCAGTATTTT. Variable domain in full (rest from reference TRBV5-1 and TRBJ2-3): KAGVTQTPRYLIKTRGQQVTLSCSPISGHRSVSWYQQTPGQGLQFLFEYFSETQRNKGNFPGRFSGRQFSNSRSEMNVSTLELGDSALYLCASSLTGGWVTQYFGPGTRLTVL.

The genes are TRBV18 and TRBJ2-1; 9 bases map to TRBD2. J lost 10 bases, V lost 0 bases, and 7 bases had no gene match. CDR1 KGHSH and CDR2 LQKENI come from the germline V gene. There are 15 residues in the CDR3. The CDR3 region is CASSPPIAGADEQFF. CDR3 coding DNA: TGTGCCAGCTCACCACCAATAGCGGGGGCCGACGAGCAGTTCTTC.

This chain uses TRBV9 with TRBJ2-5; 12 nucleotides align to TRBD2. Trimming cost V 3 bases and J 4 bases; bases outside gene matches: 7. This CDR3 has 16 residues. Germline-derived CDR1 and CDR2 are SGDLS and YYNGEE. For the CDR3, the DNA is TGTGCCAGCAGCGGCCCTAGCGGGGGGGCCTTAGAGACCCAGTACTTC. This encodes CASSGPSGGALETQYF.

CDR3 DNA: TGTGCCAGCTCACTCGGGGAGAGCACAGATACGCAGTATTTT. This gives the protein CASSLGESTDTQYF. The chain recombines TRBV5-4 with TRBJ2-3, with D perhaps matching TRBD2 (5 bases). The germline gives CDR1 SGHNT, CDR2 YYREEE (reference sequence). Trimming left V 7 bases short and J 0 bases short, with 12 bases between. This CDR3 is built from 14 residues.

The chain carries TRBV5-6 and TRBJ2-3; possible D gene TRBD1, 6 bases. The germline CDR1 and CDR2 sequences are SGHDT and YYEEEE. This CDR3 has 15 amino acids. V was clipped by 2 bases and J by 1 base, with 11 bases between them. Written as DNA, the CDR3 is TGTGCCAGCAGCTTACGGACAGCAGGCACAGATACGCAGTATTTT. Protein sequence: CASSLRTAGTDTQYF.

The CDR3, as DNA: TGTGCCAGCAGCGCCGGGGACGGACCTAACTATGGCTACACCTTC. It codes for CASSAGDGPNYGYTF. This chain joins TRBV9 and TRBJ1-2; D possibly corresponds to TRBD1 (5 bases). Per germline, CDR1 SGDLS and CDR2 YYNGEE. CDR3 length equals 15 residues. V lost 3 bases, J lost 0 bases, and 12 bases lay in between.

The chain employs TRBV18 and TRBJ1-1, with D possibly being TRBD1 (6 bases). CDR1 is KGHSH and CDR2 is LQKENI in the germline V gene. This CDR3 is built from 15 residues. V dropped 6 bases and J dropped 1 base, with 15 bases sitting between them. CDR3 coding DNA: TGTGCCAGCTCGTCCCAAGGGGGTAAGAACACTGAAGCTTTCTTT. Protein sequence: CASSSQGGKNTEAFF.

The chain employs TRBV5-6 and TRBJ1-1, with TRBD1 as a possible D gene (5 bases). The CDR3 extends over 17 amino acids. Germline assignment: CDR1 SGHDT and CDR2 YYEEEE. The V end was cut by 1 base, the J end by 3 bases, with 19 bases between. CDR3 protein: CASSLIGRAGGHTEAFF. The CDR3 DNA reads TGTGCCAGCAGCTTGATAGGACGGGCTGGGGGTCACACTGAAGCTTTCTTT.

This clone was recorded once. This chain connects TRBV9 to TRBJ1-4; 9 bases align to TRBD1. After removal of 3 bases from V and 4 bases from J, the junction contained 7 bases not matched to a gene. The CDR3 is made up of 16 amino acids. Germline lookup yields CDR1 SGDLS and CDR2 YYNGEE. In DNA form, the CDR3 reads TGTGCCAGCAGCGCTACAGGGGGCGCGGGTAATGAAAAACTGTTTTTT. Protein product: CASSATGGAGNEKLFF.

The CDR3 here is CASSLLGQHSYEQYF. The CDR3 DNA reads as TGCGCCAGCAGCTTGTTAGGACAGCACTCCTACGAGCAGTACTTC. The rearrangement links TRBV5-1 to TRBJ2-7; D perhaps matches TRBD1 (6 bases). The CDR3 spans 15 residues. CDR1 and CDR2 (germline): SGHRS, YFSETQ. V was cut by 1 base and J by 0 bases, with 11 bases left in between.

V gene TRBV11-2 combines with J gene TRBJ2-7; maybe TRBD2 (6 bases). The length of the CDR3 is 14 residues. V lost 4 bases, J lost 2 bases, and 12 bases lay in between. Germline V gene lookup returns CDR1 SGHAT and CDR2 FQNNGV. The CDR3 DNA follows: TGTGCCAGCAGCTGGGAGGCAGGGCCCTACGAGCAGTACTTC. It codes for CASSWEAGPYEQYF.

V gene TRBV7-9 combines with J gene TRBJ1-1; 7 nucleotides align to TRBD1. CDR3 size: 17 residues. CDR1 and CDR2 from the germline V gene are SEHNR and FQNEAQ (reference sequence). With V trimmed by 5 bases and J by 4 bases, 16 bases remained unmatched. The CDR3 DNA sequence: TGTGCCAGCAGCCCCATACCCGACAGGGTACGGAGCACTGAAGCTTTCTTT. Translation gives CASSPIPDRVRSTEAFF.

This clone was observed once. CDR3 sequence (DNA): TGTGCCAGCAGTGCTAGGGTGTCAGGGGTGTACGAGCAGTACTTC. Translating gives CASSARVSGVYEQYF. The chain couples TRBV27 to TRBJ2-7; possibly TRBD1 for D (6 bases). The CDR3 consists of 15 residues. CDR1 and CDR2 from the germline V gene are MNHEY and SMNVEV (reference sequence). Between the trimmed V and J ends, which lost 5 bases and 4 bases, there was a span of 18 bases.

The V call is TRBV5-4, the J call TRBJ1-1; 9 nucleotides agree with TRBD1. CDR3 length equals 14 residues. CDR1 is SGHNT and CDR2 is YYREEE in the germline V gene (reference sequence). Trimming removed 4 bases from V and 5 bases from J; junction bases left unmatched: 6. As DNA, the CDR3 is TGTGCCAGCAGCCCCCCGGGACAGGGAACTGAAGCTTTCTTT. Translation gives CASSPPGQGTEAFF.

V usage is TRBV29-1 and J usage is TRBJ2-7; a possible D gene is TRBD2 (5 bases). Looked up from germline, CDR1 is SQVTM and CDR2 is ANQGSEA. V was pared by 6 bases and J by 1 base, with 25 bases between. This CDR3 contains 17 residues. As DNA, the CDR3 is TGCAGCGTCGTAGACCCGCATTACACCACGGGGTCCTACGAGCAGTACTTC. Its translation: CSVVDPHYTTGSYEQYF.

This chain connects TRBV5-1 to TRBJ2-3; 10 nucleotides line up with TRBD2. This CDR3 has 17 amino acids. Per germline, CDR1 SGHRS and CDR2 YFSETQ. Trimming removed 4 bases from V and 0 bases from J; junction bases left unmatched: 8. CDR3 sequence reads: CASSPRLTSGSTDTQYF. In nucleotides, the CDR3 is TGCGCCAGCAGCCCACGCCTGACTAGCGGGAGCACAGATACGCAGTATTTT.

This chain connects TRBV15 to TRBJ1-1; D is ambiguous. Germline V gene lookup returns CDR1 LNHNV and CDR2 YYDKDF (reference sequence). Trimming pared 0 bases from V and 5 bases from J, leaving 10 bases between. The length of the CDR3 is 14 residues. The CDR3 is CATSRDGRGTEAFF. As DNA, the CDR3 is TGTGCCACCAGCAGAGACGGGAGAGGTACTGAAGCTTTCTTT.